Below, 20 T cell receptor beta chains from the same sample are listed, as sequenced in a study of cytomegalovirus exposure and HLA in healthy donors. The PCR employed 60 Vbeta primers together with 13 Jbeta primers. Profiled with immunoSEQ multiplex PCR; TCRdb holds only in-frame clones, not every one. Among about 110,000 clones listed, more than 65% were seen once. The sample consisted of PBMCs. The receptors originated from a man aged 30-40 years in good health and CMV-seropositive.

The V call is TRBV10-2, the J call TRBJ1-1; D unclear. V lost 3 bases and J lost 0, with 14 bases in between. The germline gives CDR1 WSHSY, CDR2 SAAADI. This CDR3 spans 16 amino acids. CDR3 amino acids: CASSEWLEALNTEAFF. For the CDR3, the DNA is TGCGCCAGCAGTGAATGGTTGGAGGCGTTGAACACTGAAGCTTTCTTT.

This clone was counted only a few times. The chain combines TRBV4-2 with TRBJ2-5, with 9 positions matching TRBD2. From germline, CDR1 is LGHNA and CDR2 YNFKEQ. V trimming: 2 bases; J trimming: 0 bases; junction bases outside the gene matches: 7. The CDR3 is 17 amino acids. The CDR3 region is CASSQLGSGGYQETQYF. The CDR3 coding sequence is TGTGCCAGCAGCCAATTGGGGAGCGGGGGGTACCAAGAGACCCAGTACTTC.

The chain is built from TRBV7-9 and TRBJ2-1, with 8 bases matching TRBD2. The germline gives CDR1 SEHNR, CDR2 FQNEAQ (reference sequence). The CDR3 runs 19 residues. The V and J ends lost 6 bases and 2 bases, in that order; junction bases with no gene match: 18. This chain's CDR3 is CASRPGRGAGENPYNEQFF. The CDR3 nucleotides read TGTGCCAGCAGACCGGGGAGGGGAGCGGGGGAGAACCCCTACAATGAGCAGTTCTTC.

J is TRBJ2-7 and V is TRBV25-1; tentatively, D is TRBD1 (6 bases). The V end was cut by 2 bases, the J end by 2 bases, with 13 bases between. The germline V gene has CDR1 MGHDK and CDR2 SYGVNS. The CDR3 sequence is 15 residues long. In DNA, the CDR3 is TGTGCCAGCAGTGAAGCGGCAGGGACAACCTACGAGCAGTACTTC. Protein sequence: CASSEAAGTTYEQYF.

This clone occurred a few times. V and J are TRBV27 and TRBJ1-1, with 7 positions matching TRBD1. V shed 5 bases, J shed 1 base, and the junction held 4 bases outside the gene matches. Looked up from germline, CDR1 is MNHEY and CDR2 is SMNVEV (reference sequence). The CDR3 totals 14 residues. CDR3: CASSQDRANTEAFF. The CDR3 nucleotides are TGTGCCAGCAGTCAAGACAGGGCGAACACTGAAGCTTTCTTT.

This clone was picked up one time. This specimen includes other DNA sequences encoding the same CDR3. V gene TRBV29-1 combines with J gene TRBJ2-1; 7 nucleotides align to TRBD1. CDR3 size: 11 residues. Germline V gene data show CDR1 as SQVTM and CDR2 as ANQGSEA. The junction had 4 bases not matched to a gene; V was cut back by 7 bases and J by 7 bases. The CDR3 nucleotides read TGCAGCGGACAGGGCGCGAATGAGCAGTTCTTC. This sequence encodes CSGQGANEQFF.

This chain joins TRBV30 and TRBJ1-2; TRBD1 might be the D (6 bases). V was shortened by 3 bases and J by 7 bases, with 12 bases between the two germline ends. The CDR3 spans 12 residues. In germline, CDR1 is GTSNPN, CDR2 SVGIG (reference sequence). The CDR3 region has the DNA TGTGCCTGGAGGGCACAGGGTGGTGGCTACACCTTC. It specifies CAWRAQGGGYTF. Full variable domain (remainder filled in from reference TRBV30 and TRBJ1-2): SQTIHQWPATLVQPVGSPLSLECTVEGTSNPNLYWYRQAAGRGLQLLFYSVGIGQISSEVPQNLSASRPQDRQFILSSKKLLLSDSGFYLCAWRAQGGGYTFGSGTRLTVV.

This clone has just one count. The CDR3 sequence: CASSTWTGEAQPQHF. For the CDR3, the DNA is TGTGCCAGTAGTACTTGGACAGGGGAGGCTCAGCCCCAGCATTTT. The rearrangement uses TRBV19 and TRBJ1-5; TRBD1 aligns across 9 bases. Germline V lookup: CDR1 LNHDA, CDR2 SQIVND (reference sequence). CDR3 length equals 15 residues. Germline trimming cut 4 bases from V and 6 bases from J; bases unmatched to any gene: 7.

J is TRBJ2-5 and V is TRBV4-1; 10 nucleotides match TRBD2. The CDR3 consists of 17 residues. Germline V gene data show CDR1 as MGHRA and CDR2 as YSYEKL. The trim removed 6 bases at V and 4 bases at J, leaving 14 bases unmatched. The CDR3 loop reads CASRESSGGAPGETQYF. The DNA of the CDR3 is TGCGCCAGCAGGGAGTCCAGCGGGGGGGCGCCGGGAGAGACCCAGTACTTC.

CDR3 in amino acids: CASSPYRLAGNEQFF. DNA for the CDR3: TGCGCCAGCAGCCCCTACAGACTAGCCGGAAATGAGCAGTTCTTC. The chain is built from TRBV4-3 and TRBJ2-1, with 7 nucleotides matching TRBD2. CDR3 length: 15 amino acids. The V gene's germline CDR1 is LGHNA and CDR2 YSLEER. With 4 bases clipped from V and 7 bases from J, the junction kept 10 bases outside the gene matches.

The rearrangement uses TRBV9 and TRBJ2-2; 9 positions match TRBD1. The CDR3 covers 16 residues. Germline loops: CDR1 SGDLS, CDR2 YYNGEE. The V gene end was trimmed by 0 bases and the J gene end by 1 base; junction bases not matched to a gene: 1. In DNA, the CDR3 is TGTGCCAGCAGCGTAGCGGGACAGGGGAACACCGGGGAGCTGTTTTTT. The encoded protein is CASSVAGQGNTGELFF.

J is TRBJ1-4 and V is TRBV5-1, with a weak D call TRBD1 (6 bases). CDR1 is SGHRS and CDR2 is YFSETQ in the germline V gene. The CDR3 is 18 amino acids. The V end was cut by 4 bases, the J end by 0 bases, with 19 bases between. CDR3: CASSPNGAGAATNEKLFF. CDR3 in DNA: TGCGCCAGCAGCCCTAATGGGGCAGGGGCTGCAACTAATGAAAAACTGTTTTTT.

The chain joins TRBV6-5 to TRBJ2-2, with 7 bases identical to TRBD1. The germline V gene has CDR1 MNHEY and CDR2 SVGAGI. Losses at the gene ends were 4 bases for V and 7 bases for J; bases not matched to a gene: 3. The CDR3 runs 13 residues. This chain's CDR3 is CASSSYRGGELFF. The CDR3 bases are TGTGCCAGCAGTTCTTACAGGGGCGGGGAGCTGTTTTTT.

The chain recombines TRBV20-1 with TRBJ2-7, with no clear D. The germline gives CDR1 DFQATT, CDR2 SNEGSKA (reference sequence). V was cut by 6 bases and J by 6 bases, with 12 bases left in between. The CDR3 runs to 11 residues. CDR3 nucleotides: TGCAGTGCATCCCCCCTCGTCGAGCAGTACTTC. It specifies CSASPLVEQYF.

Written as DNA, the CDR3 is TGTGCCAGCAGTTCAAATAATCAGCCCCAGCATTTT. It codes for CASSSNNQPQHF. The V call is TRBV6-5, the J call TRBJ1-5, with D unresolved. The CDR3 loop spans 12 amino acids. Trimming took off 4 bases at V and 4 bases at J, with 5 bases between the two ends. Germline-derived CDR1 and CDR2 are MNHEY and SVGAGI.

This chain connects TRBV28 to TRBJ2-3, with D tentatively TRBD2 (6 bases). The CDR3 runs 16 residues. V was cut by 5 bases and J by 0 bases, with 15 bases left in between. In germline, CDR1 is MDHEN, CDR2 SYDVKM. The CDR3 coding sequence is TGTGCCAGCAGTGCCTTTTCGGGGACTAGCACAGATACGCAGTATTTT. As protein: CASSAFSGTSTDTQYF.

The rearrangement joins TRBV28 to TRBJ2-5; tentatively, D is TRBD2 (5 bases). The V end was cut by 10 bases, the J end by 5 bases, with 20 bases between. The V gene's germline CDR1 is MDHEN and CDR2 SYDVKM. This CDR3 comprises 14 residues. For the CDR3, the DNA is TGTGCCACTCGGTCCGAGAGGGCTTACGAGACCCAGTACTTC. Translated: CATRSERAYETQYF. Filled out from reference TRBV28 and TRBJ2-5, the complete variable domain reads DVKVTQSSRYLVKRTGEKVFLECVQDMDHENMFWYRQDPGLGLRLIYFSYDVKMKEKGDIPEGYSVSREKKERFSLILESASTNQTSMYLCATRSERAYETQYFGPGTRLLVL.

There are a few counts of this clone. The chain combines TRBV5-5 with TRBJ1-2; 7 bases map to TRBD1. This CDR3 is 17 amino acids long. V lost 0 bases and J lost 0; bases outside the gene matches: 8. From germline, CDR1 is SGHKS and CDR2 YYEKEE (reference sequence). The CDR3 DNA is TGTGCCAGCAGCTTGGGACAGGGCGGATTATCTAACTATGGCTACACCTTC. Its protein product is CASSLGQGGLSNYGYTF.

The V and J genes are TRBV19 and TRBJ2-2; a possible D gene is TRBD1 (6 bases). The CDR3 is 14 amino acids. The V gene's germline CDR1 is LNHDA and CDR2 SQIVND (reference sequence). V lost 5 bases, J lost 6 bases, and 13 bases lay in between. The CDR3 region is CASSQTGQSGELFF. CDR3 in DNA: TGTGCCAGTAGTCAAACCGGACAGTCCGGGGAGCTGTTTTTT.

This sequence joins TRBV10-3 and TRBJ2-1; maybe TRBD1 (5 bases). Deletions cut 6 bases from V and 8 bases from J, with 17 bases between. The CDR3 covers 14 residues. CDR1 is ENHRY, CDR2 SYGVKD, per germline. In nucleotides, the CDR3 is TGTGCCATCAGCTACTCCCATAGGGGCGATGAGCAGTTCTTC. It yields the protein CAISYSHRGDEQFF.